This T cell receptor (beta chain) was documented in a study of Tregs in tolerant kidney transplant recipients. This clone has a single count. Measured with immunoSEQ multiplex PCR; TCRdb has only the in-frame clones, and not every one. Of around 70,000 clones in the sample, more than 90% were seen once. This TCR came from a human donor who received a combined kidney and bone marrow transplant. Sequenced material: CD8+ T cells from blood, taken before the transplant.

CDR3 in amino acids: CASSPQAGEETQYF. CDR3 DNA: TGTGCCAGCAGCCCCCAGGCAGGGGAGGAGACCCAGTACTTC. This rearrangement joins TRBV13 to TRBJ2-5; a weak D match, TRBD1 (6 bases). V gave up 5 bases and J gave up 5 bases, with 15 bases separating them. The CDR3 is made up of 14 amino acids. Germline assignment: CDR1 PRHDT and CDR2 FYEKMQ (reference sequence). The full variable domain, rest sourced from reference TRBV13 and TRBJ2-5, is AAGVIQSPRHLIKEKRETATLKCYPIPRHDTVYWYQQGPGQDPQFLISFYEKMQSDKGSIPDRFSAQQFSDYHSELNMSSLELGDSALYFCASSPQAGEETQYFGPGTRLLVL.